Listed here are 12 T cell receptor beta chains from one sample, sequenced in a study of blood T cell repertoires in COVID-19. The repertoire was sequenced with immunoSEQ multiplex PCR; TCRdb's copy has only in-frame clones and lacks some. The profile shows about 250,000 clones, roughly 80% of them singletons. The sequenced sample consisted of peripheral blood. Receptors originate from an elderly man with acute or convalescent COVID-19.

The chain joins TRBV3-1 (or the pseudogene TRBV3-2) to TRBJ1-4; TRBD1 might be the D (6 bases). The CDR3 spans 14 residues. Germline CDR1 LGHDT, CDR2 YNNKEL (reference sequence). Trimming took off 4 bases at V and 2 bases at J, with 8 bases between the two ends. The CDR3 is CASSPRGTNEKLFF. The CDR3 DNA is TGTGCCAGCAGCCCGAGGGGGACTAATGAAAAACTGTTTTTT.

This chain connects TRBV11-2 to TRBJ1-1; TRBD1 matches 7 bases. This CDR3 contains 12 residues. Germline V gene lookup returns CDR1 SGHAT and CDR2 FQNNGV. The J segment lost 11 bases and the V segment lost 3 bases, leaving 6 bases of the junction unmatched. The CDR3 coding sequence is TGTGCCAGCAGCTTTTTACAGGGGAAGGCTTTCTTT. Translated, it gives CASSFLQGKAFF.

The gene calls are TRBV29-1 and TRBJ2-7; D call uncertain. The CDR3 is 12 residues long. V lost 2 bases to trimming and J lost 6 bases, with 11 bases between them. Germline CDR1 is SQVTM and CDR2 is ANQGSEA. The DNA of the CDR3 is TGCAGCGTTGAATATCTGTCTCGCGAGCAGTACTTC. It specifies CSVEYLSREQYF.

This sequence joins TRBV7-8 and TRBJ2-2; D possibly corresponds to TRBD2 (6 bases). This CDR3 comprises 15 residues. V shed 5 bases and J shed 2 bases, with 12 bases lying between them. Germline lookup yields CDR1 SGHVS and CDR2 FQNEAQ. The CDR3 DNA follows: TGTGCCAGCAGCCCTCCGGGGGTCAACACCGGGGAGCTGTTTTTT. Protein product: CASSPPGVNTGELFF.

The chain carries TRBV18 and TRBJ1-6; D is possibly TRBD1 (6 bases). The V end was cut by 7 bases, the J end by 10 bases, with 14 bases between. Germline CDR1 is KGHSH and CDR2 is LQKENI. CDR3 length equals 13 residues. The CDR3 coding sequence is TGTGCCAGCTTAAACGCCAGGGGCTCACCCCTCCACTTT. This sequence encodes CASLNARGSPLHF. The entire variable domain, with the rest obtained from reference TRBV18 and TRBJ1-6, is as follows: NAGVMQNPRHLVRRRGQEARLRCSPMKGHSHVYWYRQLPEEGLKFMVYLQKENIIDESGMPKERFSAEFPKEGPSILRIQQVVRGDSAAYFCASLNARGSPLHFGNGTRLTVT.

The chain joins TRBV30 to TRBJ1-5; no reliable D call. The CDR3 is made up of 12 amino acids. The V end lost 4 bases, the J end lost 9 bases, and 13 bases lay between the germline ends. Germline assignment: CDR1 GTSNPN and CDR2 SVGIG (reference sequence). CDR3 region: CAWTTGVGPQHF. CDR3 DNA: TGTGCCTGGACCACCGGGGTCGGGCCCCAGCATTTT. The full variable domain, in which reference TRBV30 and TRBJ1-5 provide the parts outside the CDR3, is SQTIHQWPATLVQPVGSPLSLECTVEGTSNPNLYWYRQAAGRGLQLLFYSVGIGQISSEVPQNLSASRPQDRQFILSSKKLLLSDSGFYLCAWTTGVGPQHFGDGTRLSIL.

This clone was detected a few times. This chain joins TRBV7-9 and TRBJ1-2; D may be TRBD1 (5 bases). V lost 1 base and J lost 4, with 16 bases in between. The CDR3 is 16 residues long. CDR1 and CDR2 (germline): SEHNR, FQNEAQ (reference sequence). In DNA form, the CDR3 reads TGTGCCAGCAGCTTAGGGATCGGCGGGGGGGTCTATGGCTACACCTTC. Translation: CASSLGIGGGVYGYTF.

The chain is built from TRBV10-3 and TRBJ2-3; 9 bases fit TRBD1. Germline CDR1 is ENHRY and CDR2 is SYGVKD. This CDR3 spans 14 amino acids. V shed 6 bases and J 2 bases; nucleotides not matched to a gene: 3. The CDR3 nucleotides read TGTGCCATCAGCCGGGACAGGGACACAGATACGCAGTATTTT. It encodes CAISRDRDTDTQYF.

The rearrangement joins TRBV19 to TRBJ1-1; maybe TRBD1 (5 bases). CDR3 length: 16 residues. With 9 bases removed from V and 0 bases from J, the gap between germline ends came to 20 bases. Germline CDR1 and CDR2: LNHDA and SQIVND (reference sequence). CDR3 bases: TGTGCCAGCAGACTCCCGGCTTCAGGGATGAACACTGAAGCTTTCTTT. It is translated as CASRLPASGMNTEAFF. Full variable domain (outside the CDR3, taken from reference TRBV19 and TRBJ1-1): DGGITQSPKYLFRKEGQNVTLSCEQNLNHDAMYWYRQDPGQGLRLIYYSQIVNDFQKGDIAEGYSVSREKKESFPLTVTSAQKNPTAFYLCASRLPASGMNTEAFFGQGTRLTVV.

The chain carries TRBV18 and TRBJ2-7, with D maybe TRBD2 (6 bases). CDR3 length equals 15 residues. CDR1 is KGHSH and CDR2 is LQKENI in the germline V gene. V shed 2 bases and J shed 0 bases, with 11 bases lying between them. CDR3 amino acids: CASSPGGSSSYEQYF. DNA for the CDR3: TGTGCCAGCTCACCAGGGGGGAGTAGCTCCTACGAGCAGTACTTC.

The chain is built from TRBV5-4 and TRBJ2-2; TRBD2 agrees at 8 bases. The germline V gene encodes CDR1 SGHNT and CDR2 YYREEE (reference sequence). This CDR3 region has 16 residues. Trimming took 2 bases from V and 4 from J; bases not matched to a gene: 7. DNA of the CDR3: TGTGCCAGCAGCTTTAAACTAGCGGTCCCCACCGGGGAGCTGTTTTTT. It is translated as CASSFKLAVPTGELFF.

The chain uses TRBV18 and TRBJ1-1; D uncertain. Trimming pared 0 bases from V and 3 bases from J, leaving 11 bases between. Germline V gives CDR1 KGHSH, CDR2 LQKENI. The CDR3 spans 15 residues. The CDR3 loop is CASSPPGRADTEAFF. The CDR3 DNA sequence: TGTGCCAGCTCACCACCAGGGAGGGCTGACACTGAAGCTTTCTTT. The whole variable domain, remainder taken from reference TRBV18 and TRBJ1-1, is NAGVMQNPRHLVRRRGQEARLRCSPMKGHSHVYWYRQLPEEGLKFMVYLQKENIIDESGMPKERFSAEFPKEGPSILRIQQVVRGDSAAYFCASSPPGRADTEAFFGQGTRLTVV.